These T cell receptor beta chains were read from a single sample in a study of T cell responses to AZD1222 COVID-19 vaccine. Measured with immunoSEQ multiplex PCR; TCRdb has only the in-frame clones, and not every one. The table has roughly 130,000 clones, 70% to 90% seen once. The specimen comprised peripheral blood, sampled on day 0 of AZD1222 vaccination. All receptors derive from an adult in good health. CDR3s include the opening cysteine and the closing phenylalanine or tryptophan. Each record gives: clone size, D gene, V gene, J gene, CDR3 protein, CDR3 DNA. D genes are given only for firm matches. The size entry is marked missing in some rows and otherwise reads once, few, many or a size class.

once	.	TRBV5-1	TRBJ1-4	CASSLAVNEKLFF	TGCGCCAGCAGCTTGGCAGTTAATGAAAAACTGTTTTTT
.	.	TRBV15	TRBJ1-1	CATSRAGQGKGTEAFF	TGTGCCACCAGCAGAGCGGGGCAGGGGAAAGGCACTGAAGCTTTCTTT
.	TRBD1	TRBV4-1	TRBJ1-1	CASRPGTALNTEAFF	TGCGCCAGCAGGCCTGGGACAGCACTTAACACTGAAGCTTTCTTT
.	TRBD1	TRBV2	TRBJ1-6	CASRMDRGGSPLHF	TGTGCCAGCAGGATGGACAGGGGAGGTTCACCCCTCCACTTT
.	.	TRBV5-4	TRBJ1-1	CASSLEWGGTEAFF	TGTGCCAGCAGCTTGGAGTGGGGGGGGACTGAAGCTTTCTTT
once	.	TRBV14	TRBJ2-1	CASSQDRGSGEGVNEQFF	TGTGCCAGCAGCCAAGATCGCGGTTCGGGAGAGGGGGTTAATGAGCAGTTCTTC
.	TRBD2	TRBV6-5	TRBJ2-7	CASSLLAGFYEQYF	TGTGCCAGCAGTTTACTAGCGGGATTCTACGAGCAGTACTTC
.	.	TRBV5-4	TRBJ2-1	CASSLTSLPGNEQFF	TGTGCCAGCAGCCTTACATCCTTACCGGGGAATGAGCAGTTCTTC
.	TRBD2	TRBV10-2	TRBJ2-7	CASSVGGSEQYF	TGCGCCAGCAGTGTGGGAGGGAGTGAGCAGTACTTC
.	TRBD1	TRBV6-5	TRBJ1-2	CASRAGTGGSGYTF	TGTGCCAGCAGAGCAGGGACAGGGGGAAGTGGCTACACCTTC
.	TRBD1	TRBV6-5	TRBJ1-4	CASRGGQGASEKLFF	TGTGCCAGCAGGGGGGGACAGGGGGCAAGTGAAAAACTGTTTTTT
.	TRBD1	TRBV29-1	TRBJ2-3	CSVARDRGSRNTQYF	TGCAGCGTTGCCAGGGACAGGGGCTCTAGGAATACGCAGTATTTT
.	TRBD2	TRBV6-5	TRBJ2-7	CASSFVAGAYEQYF	TGTGCCAGCAGTTTTGTAGCGGGGGCCTACGAGCAGTACTTC
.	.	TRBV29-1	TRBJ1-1	CSAGHLNTEAFF	TGCAGCGCGGGACACCTGAACACTGAAGCTTTCTTT
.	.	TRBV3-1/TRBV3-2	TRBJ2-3	CASSQHTDTQYF	TGTGCCAGCAGCCAGCACACAGATACGCAGTATTTT
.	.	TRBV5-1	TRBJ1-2	CASSLGQVRDTNYGYTF	TGCGCCAGCAGCTTGGGACAGGTCAGGGACACTAACTATGGCTACACCTTC
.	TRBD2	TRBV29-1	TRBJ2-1	CSVPFGSGRRGYNEQFF	TGCAGCGTTCCCTTTGGTAGCGGGAGAAGGGGGTACAATGAGCAGTTCTTC
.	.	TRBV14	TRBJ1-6	CASSRLEGRAYNSPLHF	TGTGCCAGCAGCCGATTAGAGGGGAGGGCCTATAATTCACCCCTCCACTTT
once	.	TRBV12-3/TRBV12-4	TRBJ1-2	CASSFASDGYTF	TGTGCCAGCAGTTTCGCCAGCGATGGCTACACCTTC
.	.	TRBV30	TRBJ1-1	CAWSGVYTEAFF	TGTGCCTGGAGTGGGGTGTACACTGAAGCTTTCTTT
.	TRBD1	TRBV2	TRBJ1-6	CASRGTGGDSPLHF	TGTGCCAGCAGGGGGACAGGGGGTGATTCACCCCTCCACTTT
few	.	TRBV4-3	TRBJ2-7	CASSRSAGYEQYF	TGCGCCAGCAGCCGATCTGCGGGCTACGAGCAGTACTTC
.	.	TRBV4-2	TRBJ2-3	CASSQQGMQRGDTQYF	TGTGCCAGCAGCCAGCAGGGGATGCAACGAGGAGATACGCAGTATTTT
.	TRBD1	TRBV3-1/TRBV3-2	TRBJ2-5	CASSQGGTGGGQETQYF	TGTGCCAGCAGCCAAGGGGGTACAGGGGGTGGCCAAGAGACCCAGTACTTC
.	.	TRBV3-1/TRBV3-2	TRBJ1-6	CASGLKQGPLHF	TGTGCCAGCGGACTAAAACAGGGACCCCTCCACTTT